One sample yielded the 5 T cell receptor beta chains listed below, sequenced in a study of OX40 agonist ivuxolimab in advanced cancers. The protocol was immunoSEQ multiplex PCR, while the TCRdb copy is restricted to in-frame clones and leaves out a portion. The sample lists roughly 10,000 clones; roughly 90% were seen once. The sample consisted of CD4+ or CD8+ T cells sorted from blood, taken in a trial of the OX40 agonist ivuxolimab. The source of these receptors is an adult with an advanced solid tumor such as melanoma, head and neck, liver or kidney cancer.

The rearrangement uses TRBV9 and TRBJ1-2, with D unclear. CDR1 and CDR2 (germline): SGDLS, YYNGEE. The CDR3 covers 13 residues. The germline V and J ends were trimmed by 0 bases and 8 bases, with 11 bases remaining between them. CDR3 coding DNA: TGTGCCAGCAGCGTAGATGACGGAGAAGGCTACACCTTC. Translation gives CASSVDDGEGYTF.

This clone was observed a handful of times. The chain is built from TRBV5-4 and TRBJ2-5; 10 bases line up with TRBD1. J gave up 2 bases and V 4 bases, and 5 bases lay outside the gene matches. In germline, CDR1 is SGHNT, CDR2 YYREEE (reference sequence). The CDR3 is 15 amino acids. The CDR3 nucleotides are TGTGCCAGCAGCGGGACAGGGGAGCGGCAAGAGACCCAGTACTTC. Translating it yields CASSGTGERQETQYF.

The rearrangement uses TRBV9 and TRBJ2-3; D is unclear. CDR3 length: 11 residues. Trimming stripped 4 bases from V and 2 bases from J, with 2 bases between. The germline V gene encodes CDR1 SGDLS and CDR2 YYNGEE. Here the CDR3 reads CASSITDTQYF. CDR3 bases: TGTGCCAGCAGCATCACAGATACGCAGTATTTT.

The DNA for the CDR3 is TGTGCCAGCAGTTCAACAGATCTCGGGAACGAGCAGTACTTC. Protein sequence: CASSSTDLGNEQYF. This rearrangement joins TRBV28 to TRBJ2-7; weak D call: TRBD2 (5 bases). Germline CDR1 reads MDHEN; CDR2 reads SYDVKM. V gave up 4 bases and J gave up 5 bases, with 15 bases separating them. The CDR3 has 14 residues.

The CDR3 DNA follows: TGTGCCAGCAGCTCGACGGGGGCTAACACTGAAGCTTTCTTT. Translated: CASSSTGANTEAFF. The chain is built from TRBV7-9 and TRBJ1-1; a weak D match, TRBD1 (6 bases). V was clipped by 4 bases and J by 2 bases, with 11 bases between them. CDR3 length: 14 residues. Germline CDR1 is SEHNR and CDR2 is FQNEAQ (reference sequence).